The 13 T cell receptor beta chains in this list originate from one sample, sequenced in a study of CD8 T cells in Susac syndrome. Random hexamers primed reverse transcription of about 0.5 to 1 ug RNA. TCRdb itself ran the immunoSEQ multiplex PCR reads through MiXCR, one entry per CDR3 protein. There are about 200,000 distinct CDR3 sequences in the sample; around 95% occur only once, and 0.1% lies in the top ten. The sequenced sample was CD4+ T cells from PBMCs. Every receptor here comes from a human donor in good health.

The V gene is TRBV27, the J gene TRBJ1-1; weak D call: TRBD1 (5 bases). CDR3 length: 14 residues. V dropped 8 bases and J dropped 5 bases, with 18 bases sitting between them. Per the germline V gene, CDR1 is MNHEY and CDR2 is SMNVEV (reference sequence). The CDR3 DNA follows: TGTGCCAGCTGCCCCTGGCAGGGAGGTACTGAAGCTTTCTTT. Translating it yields CASCPWQGGTEAFF.

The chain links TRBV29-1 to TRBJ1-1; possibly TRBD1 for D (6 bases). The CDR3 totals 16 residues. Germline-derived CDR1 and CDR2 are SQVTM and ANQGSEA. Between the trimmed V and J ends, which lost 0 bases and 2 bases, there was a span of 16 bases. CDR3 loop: CSVEEEGGAVNTEAFF. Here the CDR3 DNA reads TGCAGCGTTGAAGAAGAGGGGGGGGCCGTAAACACTGAAGCTTTCTTT.

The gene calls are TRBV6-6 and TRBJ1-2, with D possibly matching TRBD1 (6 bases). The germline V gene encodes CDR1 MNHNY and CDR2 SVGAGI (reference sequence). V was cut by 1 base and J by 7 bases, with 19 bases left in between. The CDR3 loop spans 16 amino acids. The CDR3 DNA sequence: TGTGCCAGCAGTTACTTTTCCCCGGGACACGGAATTGGCTACACCTTC. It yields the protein CASSYFSPGHGIGYTF.

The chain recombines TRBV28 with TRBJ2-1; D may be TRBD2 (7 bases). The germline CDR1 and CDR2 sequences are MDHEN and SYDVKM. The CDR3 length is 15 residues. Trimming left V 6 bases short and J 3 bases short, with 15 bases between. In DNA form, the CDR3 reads TGTGCCAGCAGCCGGGGAGGGGGTGGCTACAATGAGCAGTTCTTC. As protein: CASSRGGGGYNEQFF.

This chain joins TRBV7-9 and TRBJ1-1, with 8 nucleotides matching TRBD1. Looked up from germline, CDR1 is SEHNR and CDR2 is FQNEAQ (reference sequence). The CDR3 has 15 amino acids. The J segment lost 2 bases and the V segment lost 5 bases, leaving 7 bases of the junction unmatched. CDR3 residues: CASSIRTGPNTEAFF. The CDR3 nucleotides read TGTGCCAGCAGCATACGGACAGGGCCTAACACTGAAGCTTTCTTT. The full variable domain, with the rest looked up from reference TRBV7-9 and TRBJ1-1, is DTGVSQNPRHKITKRGQNVTFRCDPISEHNRLYWYRQTLGQGPEFLTYFQNEAQLEKSRLLSDRFSAERPKGSFSTLEIQRTEQGDSAMYLCASSIRTGPNTEAFFGQGTRLTVV.

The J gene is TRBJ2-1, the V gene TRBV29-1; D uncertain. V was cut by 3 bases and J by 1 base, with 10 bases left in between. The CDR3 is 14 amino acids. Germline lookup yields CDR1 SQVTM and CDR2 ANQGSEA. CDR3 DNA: TGCAGCGTTGACCTCTTAGGGTCCTACAATGAGCAGTTCTTC. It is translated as CSVDLLGSYNEQFF.

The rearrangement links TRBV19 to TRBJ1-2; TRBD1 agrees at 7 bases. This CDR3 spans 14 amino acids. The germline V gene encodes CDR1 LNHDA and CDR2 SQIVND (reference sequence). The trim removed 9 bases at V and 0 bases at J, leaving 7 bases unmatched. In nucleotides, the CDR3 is TGTGCCAGCGCACGACAGGGTGCTAACTATGGCTACACCTTC. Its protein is CASARQGANYGYTF. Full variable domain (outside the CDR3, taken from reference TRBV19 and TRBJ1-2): DGGITQSPKYLFRKEGQNVTLSCEQNLNHDAMYWYRQDPGQGLRLIYYSQIVNDFQKGDIAEGYSVSREKKESFPLTVTSAQKNPTAFYLCASARQGANYGYTFGSGTRLTVV.

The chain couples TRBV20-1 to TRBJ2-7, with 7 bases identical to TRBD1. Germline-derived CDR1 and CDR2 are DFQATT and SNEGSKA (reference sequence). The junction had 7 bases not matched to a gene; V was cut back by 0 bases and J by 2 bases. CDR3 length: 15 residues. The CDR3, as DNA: TGCAGTGCTAGAGATTTAAACAGGGGCACCTACGAGCAGTACTTC. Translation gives CSARDLNRGTYEQYF.

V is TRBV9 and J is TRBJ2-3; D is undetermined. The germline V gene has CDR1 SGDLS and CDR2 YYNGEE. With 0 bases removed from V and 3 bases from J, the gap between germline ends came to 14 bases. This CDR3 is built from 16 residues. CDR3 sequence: CASSVGTGEFTDTQYF. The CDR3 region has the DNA TGTGCCAGCAGCGTAGGAACCGGTGAATTTACAGATACGCAGTATTTT. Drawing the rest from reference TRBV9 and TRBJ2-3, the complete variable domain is DSGVTQTPKHLITATGQRVTLRCSPRSGDLSVYWYQQSLDQGLQFLIQYYNGEERAKGNILERFSAQQFPDLHSELNLSSLELGDSALYFCASSVGTGEFTDTQYFGPGTRLTVL.

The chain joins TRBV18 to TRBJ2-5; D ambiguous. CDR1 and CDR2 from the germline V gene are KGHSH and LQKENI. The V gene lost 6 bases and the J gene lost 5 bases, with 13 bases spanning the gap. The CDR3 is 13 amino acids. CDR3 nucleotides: TGTGCCAGCTCCCCCGGGCCACAGGAGACCCAGTACTTC. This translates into CASSPGPQETQYF.

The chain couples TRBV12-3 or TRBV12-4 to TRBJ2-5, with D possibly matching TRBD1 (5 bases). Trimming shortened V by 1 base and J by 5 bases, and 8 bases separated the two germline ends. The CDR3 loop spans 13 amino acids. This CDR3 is CASSLVPGETQYF. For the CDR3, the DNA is TGTGCCAGCAGTTTAGTCCCAGGGGAGACCCAGTACTTC.

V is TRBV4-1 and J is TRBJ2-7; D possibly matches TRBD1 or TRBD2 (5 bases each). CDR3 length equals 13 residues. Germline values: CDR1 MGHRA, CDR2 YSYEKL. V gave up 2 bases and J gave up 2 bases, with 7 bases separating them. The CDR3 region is CASSQRGAYEQYF. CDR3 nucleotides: TGCGCCAGCAGCCAAAGGGGAGCCTACGAGCAGTACTTC.

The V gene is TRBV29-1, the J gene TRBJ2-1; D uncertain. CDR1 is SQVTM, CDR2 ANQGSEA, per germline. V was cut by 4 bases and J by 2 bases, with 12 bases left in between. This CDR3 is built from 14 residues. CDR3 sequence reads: CSVAVRAPYNEQFF. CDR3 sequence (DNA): TGCAGCGTTGCCGTTCGGGCACCCTACAATGAGCAGTTCTTC.